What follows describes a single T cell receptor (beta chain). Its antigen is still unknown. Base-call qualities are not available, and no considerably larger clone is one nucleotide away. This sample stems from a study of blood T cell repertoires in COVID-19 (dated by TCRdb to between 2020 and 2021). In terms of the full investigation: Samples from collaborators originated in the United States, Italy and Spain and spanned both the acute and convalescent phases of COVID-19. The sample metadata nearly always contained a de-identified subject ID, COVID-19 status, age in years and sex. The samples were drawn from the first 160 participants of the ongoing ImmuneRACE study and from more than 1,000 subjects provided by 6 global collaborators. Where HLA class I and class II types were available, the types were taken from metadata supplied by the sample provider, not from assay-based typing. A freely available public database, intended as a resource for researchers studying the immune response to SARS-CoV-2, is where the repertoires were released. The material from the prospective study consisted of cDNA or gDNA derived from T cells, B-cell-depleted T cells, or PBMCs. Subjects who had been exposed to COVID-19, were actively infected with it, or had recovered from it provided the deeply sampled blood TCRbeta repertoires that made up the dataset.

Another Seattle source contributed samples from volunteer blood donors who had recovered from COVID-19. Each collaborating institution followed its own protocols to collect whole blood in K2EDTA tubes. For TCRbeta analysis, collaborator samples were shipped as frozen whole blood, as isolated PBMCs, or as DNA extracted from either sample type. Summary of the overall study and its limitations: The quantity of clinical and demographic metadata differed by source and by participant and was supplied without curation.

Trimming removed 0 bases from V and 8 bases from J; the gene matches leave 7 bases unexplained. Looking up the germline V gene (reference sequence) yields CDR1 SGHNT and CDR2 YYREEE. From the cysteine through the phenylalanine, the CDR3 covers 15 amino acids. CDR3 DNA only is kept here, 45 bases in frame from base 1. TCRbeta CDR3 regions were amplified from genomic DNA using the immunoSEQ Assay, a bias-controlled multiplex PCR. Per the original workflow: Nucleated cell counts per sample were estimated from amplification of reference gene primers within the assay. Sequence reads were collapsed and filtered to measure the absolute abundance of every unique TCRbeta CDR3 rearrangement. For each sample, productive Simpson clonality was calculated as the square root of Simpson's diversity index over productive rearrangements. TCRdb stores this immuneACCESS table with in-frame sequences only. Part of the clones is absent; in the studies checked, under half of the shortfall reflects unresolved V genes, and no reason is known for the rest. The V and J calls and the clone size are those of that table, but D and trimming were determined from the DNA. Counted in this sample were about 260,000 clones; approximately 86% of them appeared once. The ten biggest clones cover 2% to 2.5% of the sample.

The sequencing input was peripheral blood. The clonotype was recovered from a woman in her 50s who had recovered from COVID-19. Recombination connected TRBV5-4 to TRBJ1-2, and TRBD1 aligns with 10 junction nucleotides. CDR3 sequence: CASSLGGQGTKGYTF. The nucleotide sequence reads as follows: TGTGCCAGCAGCTTGGGGGGACAGGGGACTAAAGGCTACACCTTC.